Given below is one T cell receptor beta chain in context. This sample was taken from a study of T-cell memory formation after mild COVID-19. Overall study context: Each donor largely had its own TCR clusters.

TCRdb re-analysed the 5' RACE reads in MiXCR, keeping a single row per CDR3 protein. This table holds hundreds of thousands of distinct CDR3 sequences, 15% to 20% found once. Trimming cost V 0 bases and J 5 bases; bases outside gene matches: 1. The germline gives CDR1 ENHRY, CDR2 SYGVKD. This CDR3 comprises 14 residues. This receptor was taken from an adult woman who had mild COVID-19 (a few samples of this study predate the infection). Cell type and time point are not known. The sequenced sample was PBMCs or a T cell subset sorted from them (not recorded which). J is TRBJ2-4 and V is TRBV10-3; TRBD1 agrees at 7 bases. The CDR3 nucleotides are TGTGCCATCAGTGAGTCGGGGACAGAAAACATTCAGTACTTC. Its protein product is CAISESGTENIQYF.